One and the same sample provided the 14 T cell receptor beta chains below, sequenced in a study of blood T cells in healthy people across ages. PCR was performed a second time for roughly 7 to 11 cycles using a sample-barcoded 5' primer and a J-beta primer mix. TCRdb used MiXCR to reprocess the 5' RACE reads, holding one entry per CDR3 protein. The sample carries 750,000 to 850,000 distinct CDR3 sequences, 25% recorded once. These data were also reused for a study on T cells of mothers and their children.

Input material: blood. These receptors came from a boy younger than 18 in good health.

This chain uses TRBV29-1 with TRBJ2-5, with 8 bases matching TRBD1. Per the germline V gene, CDR1 is SQVTM and CDR2 is ANQGSEA. This CDR3 comprises 13 residues. V was clipped by 3 bases and J by 4 bases; unmatched bases: 4. The CDR3: CSVDRGRGETQYF. CDR3 nucleotides: TGCAGCGTTGACAGGGGGCGCGGAGAGACCCAGTACTTC.

The V gene is TRBV5-1, the J gene TRBJ1-1; no clear D. This CDR3 is built from 14 residues. V was pared by 1 base and J by 4 bases, with 11 bases between. Germline values: CDR1 SGHRS, CDR2 YFSETQ. CDR3: CASSLLPVGTEAFF. CDR3 DNA: TGCGCCAGCAGCTTGTTGCCGGTGGGCACTGAAGCTTTCTTT.

Only a few counts were recorded for this clonotype. The chain carries TRBV20-1 and TRBJ2-3, with no clear D. V was shortened by 3 bases and J by 0 bases, with 13 bases between the two germline ends. Germline V lookup: CDR1 DFQATT, CDR2 SNEGSKA (reference sequence). This CDR3 spans 15 amino acids. CDR3 in amino acids: CSARYPLTSTDTQYF. In nucleotides, the CDR3 is TGCAGTGCTAGGTATCCTCTAACTAGCACAGATACGCAGTATTTT.

This clonotype was seen only a few times. Its ends do not fully match the called genes, so a read error is possible. V usage is TRBV6-5 and J usage is TRBJ2-5, with D perhaps TRBD2 (6 bases). In germline, CDR1 is MNHEY, CDR2 SVGAGI. CDR3 size: 16 residues. The CDR3 DNA is TGCGCCAGCAGTTATAGAGCCGGGACTCTTCAAGAGACCCAGTACTTC. Translating it yields CASSYRAGTLQETQYF.

V gene TRBV5-1 combines with J gene TRBJ1-2, with 7 bases aligning to TRBD1. The CDR3 contains 17 residues. Germline CDR1 SGHRS, CDR2 YFSETQ. The junction had 10 bases not matched to a gene; V was cut back by 2 bases and J by 0 bases. The CDR3 bases are TGCGCCAGCAGCTTATCCGGGACAGCCTTAGCTAACTATGGCTACACCTTC. This encodes CASSLSGTALANYGYTF. Variable domain in full (rest from reference TRBV5-1 and TRBJ1-2): KAGVTQTPRYLIKTRGQQVTLSCSPISGHRSVSWYQQTPGQGLQFLFEYFSETQRNKGNFPGRFSGRQFSNSRSEMNVSTLELGDSALYLCASSLSGTALANYGYTFGSGTRLTVV.

This clonotype appeared a single time. This chain connects TRBV28 to TRBJ1-5; D unresolved. V dropped 6 bases and J dropped 4 bases, with 19 bases sitting between them. The CDR3 runs to 16 residues. Germline V CDR1 and CDR2: MDHEN, SYDVKM. CDR3 DNA: TGTGCCAGCAGACTCCGAGCAGGACTGCGTAATCAGCCCCAGCATTTT. This gives the protein CASRLRAGLRNQPQHF.

In its sample, this clonotype was seen a few times. The chain recombines TRBV14 with TRBJ2-3; perhaps TRBD2 as D (5 bases). The V gene lost 0 bases and the J gene lost 2 bases, with 15 bases spanning the gap. The CDR3 loop spans 17 amino acids. From germline, CDR1 is SGHDN and CDR2 FVKESK. The CDR3 DNA reads TGTGCCAGCAGCCAAGATGTTGGACTTATGTACACAGATACGCAGTATTTT. This encodes CASSQDVGLMYTDTQYF.

The CDR3 spells CSAGKVATNEKLFF. The DNA of the CDR3 is TGCAGTGCTGGGAAGGTTGCAACTAATGAAAAACTGTTTTTT. The chain couples TRBV20-1 to TRBJ1-4; D unresolved. The CDR3 totals 14 residues. Trimming pared 5 bases from V and 0 bases from J, leaving 10 bases between. CDR1 and CDR2 from the germline V gene are DFQATT and SNEGSKA (reference sequence).

This clonotype was seen a few times. This chain joins TRBV9 and TRBJ1-4, with 7 bases that match TRBD1. With 5 bases clipped from V and 6 bases from J, the junction kept 10 bases outside the gene matches. This CDR3 has 15 amino acids. Germline CDR1 reads SGDLS; CDR2 reads YYNGEE. Written as DNA, the CDR3 is TGTGCCAGCAGTCAATCGGGACAGACCCATGAAAAACTGTTTTTT. Protein sequence: CASSQSGQTHEKLFF.

J is TRBJ2-7 and V is TRBV9, with D possibly matching TRBD1 (6 bases). Germline loops: CDR1 SGDLS, CDR2 YYNGEE. The CDR3 consists of 15 residues. The V gene lost 0 bases and the J gene lost 2 bases, with 12 bases spanning the gap. In DNA, the CDR3 is TGTGCCAGCAGCGTAGATGTGGGACATCCCTACGAGCAGTACTTC. It specifies CASSVDVGHPYEQYF.

Note on this clonotype: The conserved phenylalanine or tryptophan normally closing the CDR3 is absent here, so this likely arose from a read error. For the CDR3, the DNA is TGTGCCAGCAGGACAGGGAGCACTGAAGCTTTCCTT. Encoded protein: CASRTGSTEAFL. The rearrangement uses TRBV7-8 and TRBJ1-1; 7 bases map to TRBD1. Per germline, CDR1 SGHVS and CDR2 FQNEAQ. There are 12 residues in the CDR3. The V and J ends lost 6 bases and 4 bases, in that order; junction bases with no gene match: 2.

This clonotype was counted a few times. V and J are TRBV7-9 and TRBJ2-5; TRBD2 aligns across 7 bases. The germline V gene has CDR1 SEHNR and CDR2 FQNEAQ (reference sequence). With V trimmed by 5 bases and J by 2 bases, 14 bases remained unmatched. This CDR3 contains 17 residues. CDR3 region: CASSPLPWRGSQETQYF. DNA for the CDR3: TGTGCCAGCAGCCCACTACCCTGGCGGGGGAGTCAAGAGACCCAGTACTTC.

The chain joins TRBV29-1 to TRBJ2-7; TRBD1 is a possible D gene (6 bases). The CDR3 is 13 amino acids. In germline, CDR1 is SQVTM, CDR2 ANQGSEA. The V end lost 3 bases, the J end lost 3 bases, and 12 bases lay between the germline ends. The CDR3 spells CSVEEQGGYEQYF. CDR3 nucleotides: TGCAGCGTTGAGGAACAGGGTGGCTACGAGCAGTACTTC.

As for this clonotype: A read error may explain this, as a much larger clone is one base away. J is TRBJ2-5 and V is TRBV5-1; possibly TRBD1 for D (6 bases). The germline V and J ends were trimmed by 7 bases and 1 base, with 14 bases remaining between them. This CDR3 is built from 14 residues. Germline CDR1 reads SGHRS; CDR2 reads YFSETQ. The DNA for the CDR3 is TGCGCCAGCGGCCGACCAGGGGTCCAAGAGACCCAGTACTTC. Translated, it gives CASGRPGVQETQYF.